Described below is a single T cell receptor (beta chain) sequence and its context. Its specificity is not known. PCR amplification relied on 60 Vbeta primers (plus 13 Jbeta primers). This table comes from immunoSEQ multiplex PCR, and its TCRdb copy is limited to in-frame clones, with some not included. This repertoire shows about 140,000 clones, 80% found once; its top ten account for about 4.3%. The CDR3 is 17 residues long. Trimming removed 3 bases from V and 11 bases from J, with 23 bases in between. In germline, CDR1 is KGHSH, CDR2 LQKENI. Participants comprised healthy donors of bone marrow. This sample is drawn from a study of cytomegalovirus exposure and HLA in healthy donors. Study-level background: Earlier, 150 million to 200 million T cells were analyzed, and 90 million to 140 million unique TCR beta sequences were found among them. Regarding the study as a whole: In an earlier analysis, productive rearrangement rates for most beta V segments clustered near 87% or 30%. Presence/absence analyses assumed roughly uniform sequencing depth across donors, which may not hold.

This TCR derives from a man between 35 and 55 years old in good health and CMV-seronegative. This sequence joins TRBV18 and TRBJ1-6, with D perhaps TRBD1 (6 bases). The specimen sequenced was PBMCs. The DNA for the CDR3 is TGTGCCAGCTCACCGTCGGCCGGCGGACAGAGGCGGCCACCCCTCCACTTT. Translation: CASSPSAGGQRRPPLHF.